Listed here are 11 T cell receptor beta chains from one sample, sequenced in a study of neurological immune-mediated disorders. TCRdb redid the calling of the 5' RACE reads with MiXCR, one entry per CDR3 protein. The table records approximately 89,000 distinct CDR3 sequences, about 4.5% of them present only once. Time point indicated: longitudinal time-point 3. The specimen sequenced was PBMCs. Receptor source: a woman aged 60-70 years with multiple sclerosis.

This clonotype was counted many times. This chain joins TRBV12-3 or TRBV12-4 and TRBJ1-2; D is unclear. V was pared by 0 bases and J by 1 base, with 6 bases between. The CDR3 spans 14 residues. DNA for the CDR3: TGTGCCAGCAGTTTAGCGCAGATTAACTATGGCTACACCTTC. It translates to CASSLAQINYGYTF.

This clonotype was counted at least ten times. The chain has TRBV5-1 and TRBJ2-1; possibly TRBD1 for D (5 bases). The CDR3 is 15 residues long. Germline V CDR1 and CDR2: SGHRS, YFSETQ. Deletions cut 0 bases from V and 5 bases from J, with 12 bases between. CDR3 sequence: CASSLGQGGHNEQFF. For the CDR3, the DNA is TGCGCCAGCAGCTTGGGGCAGGGCGGCCACAATGAGCAGTTCTTC.

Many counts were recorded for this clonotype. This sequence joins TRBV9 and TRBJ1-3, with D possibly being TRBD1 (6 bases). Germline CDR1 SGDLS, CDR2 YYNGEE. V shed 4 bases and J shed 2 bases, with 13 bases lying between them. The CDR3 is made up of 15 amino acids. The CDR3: CASSTSGVTGNTIYF. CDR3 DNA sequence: TGTGCCAGCAGCACCTCAGGGGTAACTGGAAACACCATATATTTT. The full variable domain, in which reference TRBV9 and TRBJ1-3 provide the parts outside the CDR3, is DSGVTQTPKHLITATGQRVTLRCSPRSGDLSVYWYQQSLDQGLQFLIQYYNGEERAKGNILERFSAQQFPDLHSELNLSSLELGDSALYFCASSTSGVTGNTIYFGEGSWLTVV.

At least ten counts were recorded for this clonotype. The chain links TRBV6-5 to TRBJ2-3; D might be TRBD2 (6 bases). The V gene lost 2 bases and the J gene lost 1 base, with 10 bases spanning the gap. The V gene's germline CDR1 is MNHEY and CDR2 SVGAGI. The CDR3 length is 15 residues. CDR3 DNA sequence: TGTGCCAGCAGTTACCCGGGACTGTGCACAGATACGCAGTATTTT. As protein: CASSYPGLCTDTQYF.

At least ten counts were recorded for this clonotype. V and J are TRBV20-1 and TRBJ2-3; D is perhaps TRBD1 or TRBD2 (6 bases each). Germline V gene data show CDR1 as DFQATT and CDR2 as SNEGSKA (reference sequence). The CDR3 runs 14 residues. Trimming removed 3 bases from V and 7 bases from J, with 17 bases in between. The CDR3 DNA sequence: TGCAGTGCTAGTCAGGGGACTGCCCGGCATACGCAGTATTTT. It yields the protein CSASQGTARHTQYF.

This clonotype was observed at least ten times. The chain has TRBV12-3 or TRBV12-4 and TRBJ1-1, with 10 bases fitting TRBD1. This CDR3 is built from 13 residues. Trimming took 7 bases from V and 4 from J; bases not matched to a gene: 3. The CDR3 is CASKGDRGTEAFF. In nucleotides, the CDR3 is TGTGCCAGCAAAGGGGACAGGGGCACTGAAGCTTTCTTT.

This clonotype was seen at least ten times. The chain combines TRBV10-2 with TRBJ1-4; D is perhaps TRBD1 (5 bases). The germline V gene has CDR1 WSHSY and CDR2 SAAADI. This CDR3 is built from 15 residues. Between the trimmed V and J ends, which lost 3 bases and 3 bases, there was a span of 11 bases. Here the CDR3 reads CASSDRGTSNEKLFF. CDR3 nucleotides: TGCGCCAGCAGTGACCGAGGGACTTCTAATGAAAAACTGTTTTTT.

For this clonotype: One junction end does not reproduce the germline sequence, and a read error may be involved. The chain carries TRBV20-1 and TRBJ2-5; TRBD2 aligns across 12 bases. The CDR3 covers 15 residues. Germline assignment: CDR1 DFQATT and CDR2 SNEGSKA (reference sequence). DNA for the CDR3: TGCAGTGCTAGAGCCCTAGCGGGGGGGCAAGATACCCAGTACTTC. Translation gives CSARALAGGQDTQYF.

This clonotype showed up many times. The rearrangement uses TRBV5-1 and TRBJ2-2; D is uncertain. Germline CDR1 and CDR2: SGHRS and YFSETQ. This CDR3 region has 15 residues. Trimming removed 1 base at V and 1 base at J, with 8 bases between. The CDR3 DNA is TGCGCCAGCAGCTTGCTTAGGAGGAACACCGGGGAGCTGTTTTTT. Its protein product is CASSLLRRNTGELFF.

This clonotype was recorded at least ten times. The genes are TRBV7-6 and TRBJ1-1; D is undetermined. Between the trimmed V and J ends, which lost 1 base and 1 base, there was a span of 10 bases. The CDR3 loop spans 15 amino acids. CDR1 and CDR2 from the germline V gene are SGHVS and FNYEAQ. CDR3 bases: TGTGCCAGCAGCTTAGGAGTTAATGGGAACACTGAAGCTTTCTTT. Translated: CASSLGVNGNTEAFF.

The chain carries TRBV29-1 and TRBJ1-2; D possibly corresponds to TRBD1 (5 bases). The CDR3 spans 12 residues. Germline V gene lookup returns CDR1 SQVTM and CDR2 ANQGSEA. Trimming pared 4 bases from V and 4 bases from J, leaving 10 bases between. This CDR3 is CSVAGTIYGYTF. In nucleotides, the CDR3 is TGCAGCGTTGCCGGGACGATCTATGGCTACACCTTC.